This is a list of T cell receptor beta chains from one sample in a study of vaccination effects on CD4 cells after COVID-19. The repertoire was sequenced with immunoSEQ multiplex PCR; TCRdb's copy has only in-frame clones and lacks some. The sample has around 60,000 clones, about 74% seen once. The antigens for these receptors are not known. The material sequenced was CD4+ T cells from PBMCs cultured without peptide, taken before COVID-19 vaccination. The receptors derive from a human donor who received a COVID-19 vaccine. Both conserved end residues are part of each CDR3. Each record gives: V gene, CDR3 protein.

v_gene: TRBV5-1
CDR3aa: CASSFQGGQGYNEQFF

v_gene: TRBV6-1
CDR3aa: CASSEQRQGNEKLFF

v_gene: TRBV5-8
CDR3aa: CASRRGGTRNEQFF

v_gene: TRBV5-1
CDR3aa: CASSQSQGNQETQYF

v_gene: TRBV7-8
CDR3aa: CASSRDRADTQYF

v_gene: TRBV6-6
CDR3aa: CASSYAGSGYGYTF

v_gene: TRBV5-6
CDR3aa: CASSLERGGKDTQYF

v_gene: TRBV28
CDR3aa: CASSLGGYNEQFF

v_gene: TRBV6-5
CDR3aa: CASSRTVATNEKLFF

v_gene: TRBV3-1/TRBV3-2
CDR3aa: CASSQWAYGYTF

v_gene: TRBV5-6
CDR3aa: CASSGSREGNQPQHF

v_gene: TRBV7-2
CDR3aa: CASSSRTGSSGNTIYF

v_gene: TRBV3-1/TRBV3-2
CDR3aa: CASTLQGSTDTQYF

v_gene: TRBV3-1/TRBV3-2
CDR3aa: CASSSMAHPYNTDTQYF

v_gene: TRBV19
CDR3aa: CASSRRVDQPQHF

v_gene: TRBV6-5
CDR3aa: CASSTGSGANVLTF

v_gene: TRBV5-1
CDR3aa: CASSLGQGGNYGYTF

v_gene: TRBV7-9
CDR3aa: CASSLESTTEAFF